The 29 T cell receptor beta chains reported below all come from one sample, sequenced in a study of shared clonotypes between healthy human individuals. This table comes from immunoSEQ multiplex PCR, and its TCRdb copy is limited to in-frame clones, with some not included. The sample contains some 1,600,000 clones, around 98% of which appear only once. The sequenced sample consisted of naive CD4+ T cells sorted from blood. The subset was: CD45RA+ positively selected. The receptor set was obtained from a man aged 25-45 years in good health.

The V call is TRBV5-6, the J call TRBJ1-5, with D hard to call. The ends were cut back, 0 bases at V and 0 bases at J, with 7 bases in the middle. This CDR3 has 15 amino acids. Per the germline V gene, CDR1 is SGHDT and CDR2 is YYEEEE. The CDR3 loop is CASSLGMGSNQPQHF. CDR3 in DNA: TGTGCCAGCAGCTTGGGTATGGGTAGCAATCAGCCCCAGCATTTT.

The J gene is TRBJ2-2, the V gene TRBV7-9, with D unclear. Germline V lookup: CDR1 SEHNR, CDR2 FQNEAQ (reference sequence). Trimming stripped 1 base from V and 3 bases from J, with 9 bases between. The CDR3 consists of 15 residues. The CDR3 loop is CASSLGVRDTGELFF. The CDR3 DNA reads as TGTGCCAGCAGCTTAGGAGTTAGGGACACCGGGGAGCTGTTTTTT.

This sequence joins TRBV27 and TRBJ2-3; TRBD1 agrees at 11 bases. The V gene end was trimmed by 5 bases and the J gene end by 14 bases; junction bases not matched to a gene: 15. This CDR3 is 15 amino acids long. Germline CDR1 MNHEY, CDR2 SMNVEV (reference sequence). The chain's CDR3 is CASSPAGTGGVMSYF. CDR3 coding DNA: TGTGCCAGCAGTCCGGCCGGGACAGGGGGAGTCATGTCGTATTTT.

The chain joins TRBV7-2 to TRBJ1-5; no reliable D call. V was shortened by 1 base and J by 6 bases, with 10 bases between the two germline ends. This CDR3 is built from 14 residues. The germline CDR1 and CDR2 sequences are SGHTA and FQGNSA. CDR3 nucleotide sequence: TGTGCCAGCAGCTTAGAAGTCTTTACTCAGCCCCAGCATTTT. This encodes CASSLEVFTQPQHF.

The rearrangement links TRBV7-8 to TRBJ1-4; TRBD1 matches 7 bases. Germline V gene lookup returns CDR1 SGHVS and CDR2 FQNEAQ. Trimming at V came to 5 bases and at J to 3 bases, leaving 9 bases not matched to a gene. This CDR3 comprises 16 residues. CDR3 residues: CASSLDRVRANEKLFF. CDR3 sequence (DNA): TGTGCCAGCAGCCTCGACAGGGTTAGGGCTAATGAAAAACTGTTTTTT.

The genes are TRBV6-6 and TRBJ1-2; D gene unclear. The germline gives CDR1 MNHNY, CDR2 SVGAGI (reference sequence). This CDR3 contains 11 residues. Trimming removed 1 base at V and 6 bases at J, with 3 bases between. The CDR3 DNA reads as TGTGCCAGCAGTTACTTCGATGGCTACACCTTC. Translation gives CASSYFDGYTF.

The chain recombines TRBV5-1 with TRBJ2-1, with D unresolved. The CDR3 is made up of 18 amino acids. Germline V CDR1 and CDR2: SGHRS, YFSETQ. The V gene lost 4 bases and the J gene lost 3 bases, with 23 bases spanning the gap. CDR3 coding DNA: TGCGCCAGCAGCCTGACCCATTCTGTTGTCTCGAGCTACAATGAGCAGTTCTTC. Protein: CASSLTHSVVSSYNEQFF.

This clone was seen just once. V usage is TRBV5-4 and J usage is TRBJ2-7, with TRBD1 identical over 9 bases. The CDR3 contains 15 residues. Germline CDR1 reads SGHNT; CDR2 reads YYREEE (reference sequence). The trim removed 4 bases at V and 2 bases at J, leaving 7 bases unmatched. CDR3 loop: CASSRWGQGAYEQYF. The CDR3 DNA is TGTGCCAGCAGCCGTTGGGGACAGGGCGCCTACGAGCAGTACTTC.

The V gene is TRBV15, the J gene TRBJ2-5, with D perhaps TRBD2 (6 bases). The CDR3 totals 16 residues. Germline CDR1 and CDR2: LNHNV and YYDKDF (reference sequence). V was trimmed by 0 bases and J by 4 bases, leaving 15 bases between them. CDR3 nucleotide sequence: TGTGCCACCAGCAGAGATACGGCTCCCGGGGGAGAGACCCAGTACTTC. This codes for CATSRDTAPGGETQYF.

This chain connects TRBV18 to TRBJ2-1, with D perhaps being TRBD1 or TRBD2 (5 bases each). Trimming cost V 4 bases and J 7 bases, with 17 bases left between them. Germline loops: CDR1 KGHSH, CDR2 LQKENI. The CDR3 runs to 15 residues. DNA of the CDR3: TGTGCCAGCTCACGACTCCGGGACCCGGGAAATGAGCAGTTCTTC. Amino acids: CASSRLRDPGNEQFF.

The gene calls are TRBV25-1 and TRBJ1-2; D is perhaps TRBD1 (5 bases). V was pared by 1 base and J by 4 bases, with 13 bases between. CDR1 is MGHDK and CDR2 is SYGVNS in the germline V gene. This CDR3 region has 15 residues. The CDR3 DNA sequence: TGTGCCAGCAGTGAATCGGAGGGGCGCATCTATGGCTACACCTTC. This translates into CASSESEGRIYGYTF.

This chain joins TRBV4-1 and TRBJ1-5, with D possibly matching TRBD1 (5 bases). This CDR3 contains 14 residues. V was trimmed by 4 bases and J by 5 bases, leaving 12 bases between them. CDR1 and CDR2 from the germline V gene are MGHRA and YSYEKL. The CDR3: CASSLSGLDQPQHF. CDR3 in DNA: TGCGCCAGCAGCCTGTCGGGGCTAGATCAGCCCCAGCATTTT.

This clone was detected only once. The gene calls are TRBV19 and TRBJ1-5; 7 bases match TRBD1. Germline CDR1 and CDR2: LNHDA and SQIVND (reference sequence). There are 15 residues in the CDR3. V shed 7 bases, J shed 3 bases, and the junction held 9 bases outside the gene matches. CDR3 bases: TGTGCCAGTATCCCGCGGGGGACAGACAATCAGCCCCAGCATTTT. Translated, it gives CASIPRGTDNQPQHF. Based on the CDR3 plus reference TRBV19 and TRBJ1-5, the full variable domain is DGGITQSPKYLFRKEGQNVTLSCEQNLNHDAMYWYRQDPGQGLRLIYYSQIVNDFQKGDIAEGYSVSREKKESFPLTVTSAQKNPTAFYLCASIPRGTDNQPQHFGDGTRLSIL.

This clone was counted a few times. The same CDR3 is also encoded by other DNA sequences in this sample. This chain links TRBV5-1 with TRBJ2-7; 14 bases map to TRBD2. The V and J ends lost 4 bases and 2 bases, in that order; junction bases with no gene match: 2. CDR1 is SGHRS and CDR2 is YFSETQ in the germline V gene. The CDR3 has 15 residues. This chain's CDR3 is CASSPGLAGAYEQYF. CDR3 DNA sequence: TGCGCCAGCAGCCCGGGACTAGCGGGAGCCTACGAGCAGTACTTC.

This chain uses TRBV5-1 with TRBJ2-5; no clear D. V dropped 4 bases and J dropped 0 bases, with 13 bases sitting between them. This CDR3 has 15 amino acids. CDR1 is SGHRS, CDR2 YFSETQ, per germline. The CDR3, as DNA: TGCGCCAGCAGCCTGTTGCAACCGTACCAAGAGACCCAGTACTTC. Its translation is CASSLLQPYQETQYF.

The chain is built from TRBV5-1 and TRBJ1-2; D remains unclear. This CDR3 contains 15 residues. Germline lookup yields CDR1 SGHRS and CDR2 YFSETQ. V was clipped by 0 bases and J by 6 bases, with 15 bases between them. This CDR3 is CASSLADEPGDGYTF. In DNA, the CDR3 is TGCGCCAGCAGCTTGGCGGATGAACCCGGGGATGGCTACACCTTC.

This chain uses TRBV18 with TRBJ2-4; D might be TRBD2 (6 bases). V shed 5 bases and J shed 8 bases, with 13 bases lying between them. Germline CDR1 KGHSH, CDR2 LQKENI. The CDR3 contains 13 residues. The CDR3 protein is CASSRRGTDIQYF. The CDR3, as DNA: TGTGCCAGCTCAAGGCGGGGCACGGACATTCAGTACTTC.

The chain is built from TRBV18 and TRBJ2-7; 10 nucleotides align to TRBD2. The CDR3 has 18 residues. V gave up 1 base and J gave up 3 bases; unmatched junction bases: 12. From germline, CDR1 is KGHSH and CDR2 LQKENI. CDR3 sequence (DNA): TGTGCCAGCTCACCACTCTCCCGGGCTAGCGGGAGTTACTACGAGCAGTACTTC. It translates to CASSPLSRASGSYYEQYF.

This chain uses TRBV5-5 with TRBJ2-7; 8 nucleotides line up with TRBD2. Germline V lookup: CDR1 SGHKS, CDR2 YYEKEE (reference sequence). V was pared by 4 bases and J by 0 bases, with 12 bases of the junction left unmatched. CDR3 size: 17 residues. CDR3 in amino acids: CASSAARLARPSYEQYF. CDR3 DNA sequence: TGTGCCAGCAGCGCTGCCAGACTAGCGCGGCCCTCCTACGAGCAGTACTTC.

V gene TRBV5-1 combines with J gene TRBJ2-5; D perhaps matches TRBD2 (5 bases). V lost 5 bases and J lost 4, with 18 bases in between. This CDR3 contains 15 residues. Germline V lookup: CDR1 SGHRS, CDR2 YFSETQ. CDR3 in amino acids: CASRAEPFSGETQYF. As DNA, the CDR3 is TGCGCCAGCAGAGCGGAACCCTTCTCGGGAGAGACCCAGTACTTC.

Concerning this clone: The same CDR3 also results from other DNA sequences found in this sample. The chain has TRBV18 and TRBJ2-6; D gene ambiguous. V lost 3 bases and J lost 3, with 9 bases in between. In germline, CDR1 is KGHSH, CDR2 LQKENI. The CDR3 loop spans 15 amino acids. CDR3 DNA sequence: TGTGCCAGCTCACCTGGTATGGGTGGGGCCAACGTCCTGACTTTC. It is translated as CASSPGMGGANVLTF.

The chain carries TRBV5-5 and TRBJ2-1; D ambiguous. The V gene's germline CDR1 is SGHKS and CDR2 YYEKEE (reference sequence). V lost 2 bases and J lost 8, with 11 bases in between. This CDR3 has 13 residues. The CDR3 nucleotides are TGTGCCAGCAGCTTAGAACTGATCCATGAGCAGTTCTTC. It encodes CASSLELIHEQFF.

CDR3 sequence (DNA): TGTGCCAGCTCACCAAAAGGTAGCGCCGGGGAGCTGTTTTTT. It specifies CASSPKGSAGELFF. The chain joins TRBV18 to TRBJ2-2; weak D call: TRBD2 (5 bases). The V and J ends lost 2 bases and 6 bases respectively, with 10 bases between them. Germline CDR1 and CDR2: KGHSH and LQKENI. There are 14 residues in the CDR3.

The chain recombines TRBV6-1 with TRBJ1-1; D gene uncertain. The V end was cut by 4 bases, the J end by 5 bases, with 14 bases between. Germline-derived CDR1 and CDR2 are MNHNS and SASEGT. CDR3 length equals 14 residues. In nucleotides, the CDR3 is TGTGCCAGCAGTGTAAAAACCTGGGAAACTGAAGCTTTCTTT. It is translated as CASSVKTWETEAFF.

This clone has only one observation. This chain links TRBV7-9 with TRBJ2-1, with D possibly matching TRBD1 (6 bases). The CDR3 covers 14 residues. Trimming left V 5 bases short and J 6 bases short, with 14 bases between. Germline lookup yields CDR1 SEHNR and CDR2 FQNEAQ (reference sequence). CDR3 protein: CASSQGQGFNEQFF. As DNA, the CDR3 is TGTGCCAGCAGCCAGGGACAAGGGTTCAATGAGCAGTTCTTC.

The chain joins TRBV2 to TRBJ1-1, with D unresolved. Germline V gene data show CDR1 as SNHLY and CDR2 as FYNNEI. V shed 1 base and J shed 3 bases, with 9 bases lying between them. This CDR3 region has 14 residues. Here the CDR3 reads CASSEDSTYTEAFF. Written as DNA, the CDR3 is TGTGCCAGCAGTGAAGACAGCACGTACACTGAAGCTTTCTTT.

Concerning this clone: In the same sample, other DNA sequences code for this CDR3. The chain is built from TRBV5-6 and TRBJ2-7; D may be TRBD2 (5 bases). Trimming removed 2 bases from V and 5 bases from J, with 5 bases in between. CDR1 SGHDT and CDR2 YYEEEE come from the germline V gene. This CDR3 is 11 amino acids long. The CDR3 spells CASSFSDEQYF. CDR3 DNA: TGTGCCAGCAGCTTTAGCGACGAGCAGTACTTC.

This clone was detected once. The rearrangement joins TRBV30 to TRBJ2-2, with 8 bases aligning to TRBD2. This CDR3 region has 15 residues. V gave up 2 bases and J gave up 8 bases; unmatched junction bases: 10. Germline V gene sequence: CDR1 GTSNPN, CDR2 SVGIG (reference sequence). The CDR3 region is CAWSHLPGGGGELFF. In nucleotides, the CDR3 is TGTGCCTGGAGTCACCTCCCCGGGGGGGGTGGGGAGCTGTTTTTT.

CDR3 amino acids: CASSQETGARTGELFF. DNA for the CDR3: TGCGCCAGCAGCCAAGAAACAGGGGCCCGGACCGGGGAGCTGTTTTTT. The rearrangement links TRBV4-3 to TRBJ2-2, with 7 nucleotides matching TRBD1. The trim removed 0 bases at V and 5 bases at J, leaving 6 bases unmatched. This CDR3 spans 16 amino acids. In germline, CDR1 is LGHNA, CDR2 YSLEER.